This T cell receptor beta chain is from a study of T cells expressing NK-cell markers. Study overall: The study sequenced eight donors, seven HCMV-seropositive and one seronegative. Study-wide results and caveats: Several donors likewise had their CD3+CD56-NKG2C+ fraction led by these clonotypes. The share of CD8+ T cells held by dominant NKG2C+ clonotypes was about 1.0-8% in roughly 6 donors.

cDNA encoding TCR beta was synthesized via 5'RACE template switching incorporating UMIs. TCRdb reanalyzed the 5' RACE reads, giving one entry per CDR3 protein sequence and no DNA. In total, the table holds about 460,000 distinct CDR3 sequences. From germline, CDR1 is LGHDT and CDR2 YNNKEL (reference sequence). This CDR3 comprises 17 residues. Concerning this clonotype: Its cognate antigen is unknown.

The chain couples TRBV3-1 to TRBJ2-3; TCRdb calls TRBD2, which cannot be checked without DNA. The sequence was collected from a woman aged 45-65 years in good health. Sequenced input: blood T cells: a sorted CD56 or NKG2C T cell subset, CD4+ or CD8+ T cells, or bulk PBMC T cells (not recorded which). CDR3 sequence: CASSQGRLRASTDTQYF.